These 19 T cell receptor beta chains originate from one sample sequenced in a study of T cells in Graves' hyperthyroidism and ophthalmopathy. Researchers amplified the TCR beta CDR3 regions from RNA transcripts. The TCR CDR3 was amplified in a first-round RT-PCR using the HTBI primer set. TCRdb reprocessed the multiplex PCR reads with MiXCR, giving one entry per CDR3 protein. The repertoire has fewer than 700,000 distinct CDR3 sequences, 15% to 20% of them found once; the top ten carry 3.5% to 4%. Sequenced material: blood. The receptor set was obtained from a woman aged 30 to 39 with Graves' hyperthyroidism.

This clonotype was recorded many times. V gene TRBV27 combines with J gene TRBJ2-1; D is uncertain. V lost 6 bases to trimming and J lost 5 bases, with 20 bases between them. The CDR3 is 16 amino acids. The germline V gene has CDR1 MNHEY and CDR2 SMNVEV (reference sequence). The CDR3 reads CASRSLSGRPHNEQFF. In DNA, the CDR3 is TGTGCCAGCAGATCCCTGTCCGGTAGGCCTCACAATGAGCAGTTCTTC.

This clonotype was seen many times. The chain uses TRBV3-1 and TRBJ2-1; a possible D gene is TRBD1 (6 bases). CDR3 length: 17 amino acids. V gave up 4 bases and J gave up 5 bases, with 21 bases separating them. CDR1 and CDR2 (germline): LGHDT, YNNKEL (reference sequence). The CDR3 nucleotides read TGTGCCAGCAGCCCCCTGGCACATGGGGGCCCCAACAATGAGCAGTTCTTC. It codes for CASSPLAHGGPNNEQFF.

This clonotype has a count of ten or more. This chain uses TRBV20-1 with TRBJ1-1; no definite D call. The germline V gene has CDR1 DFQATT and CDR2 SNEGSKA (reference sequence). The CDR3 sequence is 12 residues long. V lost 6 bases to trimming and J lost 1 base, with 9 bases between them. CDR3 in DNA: TGCAGTGCAAAGGGAAAGAACACTGAAGCTTTCTTT. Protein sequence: CSAKGKNTEAFF.

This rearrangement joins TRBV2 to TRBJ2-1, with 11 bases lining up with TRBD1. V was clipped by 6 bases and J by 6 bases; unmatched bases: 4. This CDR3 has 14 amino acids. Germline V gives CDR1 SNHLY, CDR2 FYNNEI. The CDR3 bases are TGTGCCAGCAGGCAGGACAGGGGGCGCAATGAGCAGTTCTTC. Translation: CASRQDRGRNEQFF. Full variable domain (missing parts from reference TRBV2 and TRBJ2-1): EPEVTQTPSHQVTQMGQEVILRCVPISNHLYFYWYRQILGQKVEFLVSFYNNEISEKSEIFDDQFSVERPDGSNFTLKIRSTKLEDSAMYFCASRQDRGRNEQFFGPGTRLTVL.

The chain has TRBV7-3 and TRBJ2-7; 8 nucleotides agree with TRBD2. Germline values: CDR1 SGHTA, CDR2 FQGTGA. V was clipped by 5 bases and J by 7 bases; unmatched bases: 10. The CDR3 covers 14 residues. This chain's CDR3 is CASSPIAGREEQYF. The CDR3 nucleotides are TGTGCCAGCAGCCCGATAGCGGGACGGGAAGAGCAGTACTTC. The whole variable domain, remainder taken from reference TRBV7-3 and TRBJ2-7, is GAGVSQTPSNKVTEKGKYVELRCDPISGHTALYWYRQSLGQGPEFLIYFQGTGAADDSGLPNDRFFAVRPEGSVSTLKIQRTERGDSAVYLCASSPIAGREEQYFGPGTRLTVT.

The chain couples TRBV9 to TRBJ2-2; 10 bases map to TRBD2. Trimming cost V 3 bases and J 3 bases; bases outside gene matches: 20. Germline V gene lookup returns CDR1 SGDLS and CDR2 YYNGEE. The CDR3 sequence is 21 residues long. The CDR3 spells CASSAESELAGARRDTGELFF. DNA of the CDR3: TGTGCCAGCAGCGCAGAGTCCGAGCTAGCGGGAGCACGCAGGGACACCGGGGAGCTGTTTTTT.

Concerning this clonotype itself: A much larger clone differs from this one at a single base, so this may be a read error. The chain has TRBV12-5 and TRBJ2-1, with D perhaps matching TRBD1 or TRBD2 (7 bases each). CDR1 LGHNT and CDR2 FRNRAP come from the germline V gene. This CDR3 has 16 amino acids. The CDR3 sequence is CASGPYPQGGYNGQFF. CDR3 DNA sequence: TGTGCTAGTGGGCCCTACCCCCAGGGGGGGTACAATGGGCAGTTCTTC.

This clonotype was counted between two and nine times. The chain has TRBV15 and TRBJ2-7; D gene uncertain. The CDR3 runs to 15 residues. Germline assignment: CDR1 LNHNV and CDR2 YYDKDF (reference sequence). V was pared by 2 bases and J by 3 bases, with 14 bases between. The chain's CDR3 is CATSRPPPFSYEQYF. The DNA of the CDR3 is TGTGCCACCAGCAGACCCCCACCATTTAGCTACGAGCAGTACTTC.

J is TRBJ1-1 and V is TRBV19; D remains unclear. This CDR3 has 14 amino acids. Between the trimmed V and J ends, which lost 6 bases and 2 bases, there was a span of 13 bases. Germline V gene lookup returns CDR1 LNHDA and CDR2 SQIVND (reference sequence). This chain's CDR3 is CASSPAGANTEAFF. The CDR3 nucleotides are TGTGCCAGTAGCCCTGCGGGAGCCAACACTGAAGCTTTCTTT.

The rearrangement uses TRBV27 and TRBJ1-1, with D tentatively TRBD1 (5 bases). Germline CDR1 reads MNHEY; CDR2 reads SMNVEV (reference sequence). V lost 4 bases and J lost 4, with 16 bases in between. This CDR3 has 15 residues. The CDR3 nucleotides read TGTGCCAGCAGTTCACTAGTGGGGGTAGGCACTGAAGCTTTCTTT. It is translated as CASSSLVGVGTEAFF.

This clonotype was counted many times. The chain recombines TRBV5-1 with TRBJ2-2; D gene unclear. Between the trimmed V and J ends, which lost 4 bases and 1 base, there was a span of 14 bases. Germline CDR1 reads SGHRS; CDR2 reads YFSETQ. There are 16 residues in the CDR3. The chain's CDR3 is CASSPDRPKNTGELFF. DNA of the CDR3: TGCGCCAGCAGCCCCGACCGACCGAAGAACACCGGGGAGCTGTTTTTT.

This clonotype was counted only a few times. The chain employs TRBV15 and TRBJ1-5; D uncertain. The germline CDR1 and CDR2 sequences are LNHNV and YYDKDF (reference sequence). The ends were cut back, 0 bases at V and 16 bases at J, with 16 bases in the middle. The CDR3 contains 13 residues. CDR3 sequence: CATSRDHRGTVHF. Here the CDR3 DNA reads TGTGCCACCAGCAGAGATCATCGAGGAACCGTCCATTTT. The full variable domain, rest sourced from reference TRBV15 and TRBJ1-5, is DAMVIQNPRYQVTQFGKPVTLSCSQTLNHNVMYWYQQKSSQAPKLLFHYYDKDFNNEADTPDNFQSRRPNTSFCFLDIRSPGLGDTAMYLCATSRDHRGTVHFGDGTRLSIL.

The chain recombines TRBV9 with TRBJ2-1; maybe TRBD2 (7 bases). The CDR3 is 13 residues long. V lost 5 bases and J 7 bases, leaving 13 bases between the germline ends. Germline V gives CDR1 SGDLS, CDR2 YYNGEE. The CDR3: CASRGGAENEQFF. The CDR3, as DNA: TGTGCCAGCAGGGGGGGGGCAGAGAATGAGCAGTTCTTC. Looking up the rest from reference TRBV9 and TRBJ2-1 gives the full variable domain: DSGVTQTPKHLITATGQRVTLRCSPRSGDLSVYWYQQSLDQGLQFLIQYYNGEERAKGNILERFSAQQFPDLHSELNLSSLELGDSALYFCASRGGAENEQFFGPGTRLTVL.

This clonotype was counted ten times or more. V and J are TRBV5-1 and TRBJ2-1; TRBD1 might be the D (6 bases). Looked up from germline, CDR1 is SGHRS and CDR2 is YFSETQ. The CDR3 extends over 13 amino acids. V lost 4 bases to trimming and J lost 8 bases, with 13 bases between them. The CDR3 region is CASSPDSVHEQFF. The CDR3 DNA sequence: TGCGCCAGCAGCCCGGACAGCGTCCATGAGCAGTTCTTC. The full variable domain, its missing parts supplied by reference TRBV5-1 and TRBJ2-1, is KAGVTQTPRYLIKTRGQQVTLSCSPISGHRSVSWYQQTPGQGLQFLFEYFSETQRNKGNFPGRFSGRQFSNSRSEMNVSTLELGDSALYLCASSPDSVHEQFFGPGTRLTVL.

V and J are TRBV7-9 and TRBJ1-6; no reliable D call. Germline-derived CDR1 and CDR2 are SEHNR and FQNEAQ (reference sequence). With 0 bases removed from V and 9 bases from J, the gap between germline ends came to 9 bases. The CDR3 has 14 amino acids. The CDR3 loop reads CASSLAVGFSPLHF. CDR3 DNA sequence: TGTGCCAGCAGCTTAGCGGTAGGGTTTTCACCCCTCCACTTT.

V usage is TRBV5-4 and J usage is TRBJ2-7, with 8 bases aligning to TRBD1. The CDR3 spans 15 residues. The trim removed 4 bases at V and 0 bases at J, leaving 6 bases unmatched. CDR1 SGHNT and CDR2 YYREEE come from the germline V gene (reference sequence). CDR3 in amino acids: CASSKTGAISYEQYF. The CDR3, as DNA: TGTGCCAGCAGCAAGACAGGGGCCATCTCCTACGAGCAGTACTTC.

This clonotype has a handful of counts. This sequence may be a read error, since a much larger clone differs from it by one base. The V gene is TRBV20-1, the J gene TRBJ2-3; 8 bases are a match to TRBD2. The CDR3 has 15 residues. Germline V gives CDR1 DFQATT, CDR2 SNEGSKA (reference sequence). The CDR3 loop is CNASPTSGGGDTQYF. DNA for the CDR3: TGCAATGCTAGCCCCACTAGCGGAGGGGGAGATACGCAGTATTTT.

The DNA of the CDR3 is TGTGCCACACGGGGACAGAGCACAGATACGCAGTATTTT. Translation gives CATRGQSTDTQYF. The genes are TRBV12-3 or TRBV12-4 and TRBJ2-3, with 7 bases aligning to TRBD1. The CDR3 extends over 13 amino acids. J gave up 0 bases and V 10 bases, and 4 bases lay outside the gene matches.

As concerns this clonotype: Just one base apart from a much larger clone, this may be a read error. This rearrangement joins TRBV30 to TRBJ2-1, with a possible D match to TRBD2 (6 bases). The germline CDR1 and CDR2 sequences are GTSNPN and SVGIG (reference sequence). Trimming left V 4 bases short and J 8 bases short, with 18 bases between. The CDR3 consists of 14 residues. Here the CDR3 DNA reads TGTGCCTGGAACGCCGGGACGGGGGACGATGAGCAGTTCTTC. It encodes CAWNAGTGDDEQFF.